What follows are 18 T cell receptor beta chains derived from one specimen sequenced in a study of T cell responses to AZD1222 COVID-19 vaccine. The table came from immunoSEQ multiplex PCR; TCRdb's copy has only in-frame clones and leaves some out. The sample comprises roughly 190,000 clones, approximately 93% of which are singletons, and around 4.3% rests with the top ten. The sample was peripheral blood, taken on day 0 of AZD1222 vaccination. These receptors all stem from an adult in good health.

The V and J genes are TRBV7-2 and TRBJ1-1; the D gene is possibly TRBD1 (5 bases). Germline-derived CDR1 and CDR2 are SGHTA and FQGNSA. Trimming left V 5 bases short and J 1 base short, with 14 bases between. This CDR3 spans 15 amino acids. The CDR3 region has the DNA TGTGCCAGCAGCCCAACGGGGGTATCGAACACTGAAGCTTTCTTT. It yields the protein CASSPTGVSNTEAFF.

This chain links TRBV19 with TRBJ2-1; D is perhaps TRBD1 (7 bases). Germline lookup yields CDR1 LNHDA and CDR2 SQIVND (reference sequence). V was shortened by 6 bases and J by 3 bases, with 15 bases between the two germline ends. The CDR3 extends over 15 amino acids. This chain's CDR3 is CASSLQGGIYNEQFF. The CDR3 DNA reads TGTGCCAGTAGCCTTCAGGGGGGCATCTACAATGAGCAGTTCTTC.

The J gene is TRBJ1-3, the V gene TRBV7-2; D is ambiguous. This CDR3 spans 14 amino acids. Germline values: CDR1 SGHTA, CDR2 FQGNSA. V gave up 1 base and J gave up 3 bases, with 7 bases separating them. The CDR3 nucleotides read TGTGCCAGCAGCTTAGGGGAATATGGAAACACCATATATTTT. This gives the protein CASSLGEYGNTIYF.

V usage is TRBV5-1 and J usage is TRBJ1-2, with 7 bases matching TRBD1. Unmatched junction bases numbered 5, after V lost 4 bases and J lost 5 bases. The CDR3 consists of 13 residues. The germline CDR1 and CDR2 sequences are SGHRS and YFSETQ. CDR3 region: CASSRDSAYGYTF. CDR3 DNA: TGCGCCAGCAGCCGGGACAGCGCATATGGCTACACCTTC.

The CDR3 DNA reads TGTGCCAGCACTATACACGAGAACACTGAAGCTTTCTTT. It translates to CASTIHENTEAFF. This chain joins TRBV2 and TRBJ1-1; no definite D call. Germline CDR1 reads SNHLY; CDR2 reads FYNNEI. The CDR3 length is 13 residues. The V gene lost 7 bases and the J gene lost 1 base, with 10 bases spanning the gap. The full variable domain, rest sourced from reference TRBV2 and TRBJ1-1, is EPEVTQTPSHQVTQMGQEVILRCVPISNHLYFYWYRQILGQKVEFLVSFYNNEISEKSEIFDDQFSVERPDGSNFTLKIRSTKLEDSAMYFCASTIHENTEAFFGQGTRLTVV.

The chain combines TRBV6-5 with TRBJ2-1; 10 bases are shared with TRBD2. Germline loops: CDR1 MNHEY, CDR2 SVGAGI. The CDR3 is 14 amino acids. After removal of 6 bases from V and 2 bases from J, the junction contained 1 base not matched to a gene. The CDR3 nucleotides are TGTGCCAGCAGCGGACTAGCGGCCTACAATGAGCAGTTCTTC. This sequence encodes CASSGLAAYNEQFF.

The chain couples TRBV14 to TRBJ1-2; D unresolved. Trimming shortened V by 7 bases and J by 4 bases, and 16 bases separated the two germline ends. Germline CDR1 reads SGHDN; CDR2 reads FVKESK. There are 14 residues in the CDR3. CDR3 amino acids: CASNSGRTGYGYTF. As DNA, the CDR3 is TGTGCCAGCAACTCGGGTAGGACCGGCTATGGCTACACCTTC. The full variable domain, completed using reference TRBV14 and TRBJ1-2, is EAGVTQFPSHSVIEKGQTVTLRCDPISGHDNLYWYRRVMGKEIKFLLHFVKESKQDESGMPNNRFLAERTGGTYSTLKVQPAELEDSGVYFCASNSGRTGYGYTFGSGTRLTVV.

J is TRBJ2-7 and V is TRBV19; TRBD1 agrees at 9 bases. CDR3 length equals 15 residues. Germline V gene data show CDR1 as LNHDA and CDR2 as SQIVND (reference sequence). The V gene end was trimmed by 4 bases and the J gene end by 4 bases; junction bases not matched to a gene: 8. CDR3 nucleotide sequence: TGTGCCAGTAGTACCTCGACAGGGGGAGGGTACGAGCAGTACTTC. Amino acid sequence: CASSTSTGGGYEQYF.

V usage is TRBV27 and J usage is TRBJ1-5; 11 bases line up with TRBD1. Trimming at V came to 6 bases and at J to 6 bases, leaving 4 bases not matched to a gene. This CDR3 is built from 14 residues. CDR1 MNHEY and CDR2 SMNVEV come from the germline V gene (reference sequence). CDR3 sequence reads: CASSGTGGFQPQHF. The CDR3 coding sequence is TGTGCCAGCAGCGGGACAGGGGGTTTTCAGCCCCAGCATTTT.

The gene calls are TRBV7-9 and TRBJ1-2; 10 bases are a match to TRBD1. The CDR3 covers 16 residues. V lost 1 base to trimming and J lost 1 base; unmatched junction nucleotides: 3. CDR1 SEHNR and CDR2 FQNEAQ come from the germline V gene (reference sequence). CDR3 residues: CASSLVGTGVNYGYTF. CDR3 sequence (DNA): TGTGCCAGCAGCTTAGTGGGGACAGGGGTTAACTATGGCTACACCTTC.

The CDR3: CSASRGSPTEAFF. Here the CDR3 DNA reads TGCAGTGCTAGTCGAGGGTCCCCCACTGAAGCTTTCTTT. This chain joins TRBV20-1 and TRBJ1-1; D is unresolved. Trimming took off 3 bases at V and 4 bases at J, with 12 bases between the two ends. Germline lookup yields CDR1 DFQATT and CDR2 SNEGSKA (reference sequence). The CDR3 loop spans 13 amino acids.

The J gene is TRBJ1-2, the V gene TRBV6-1; weak D call: TRBD1 (5 bases). Germline V gives CDR1 MNHNS, CDR2 SASEGT. V shed 3 bases and J shed 4 bases, with 15 bases lying between them. This CDR3 has 15 residues. The CDR3 coding sequence is TGTGCCAGCAGTGATGGGGCTGCCGGTTCCTATGGCTACACCTTC. Protein product: CASSDGAAGSYGYTF.

The J gene is TRBJ1-2, the V gene TRBV6-5, with a tentative D call TRBD1 (5 bases). This CDR3 comprises 13 residues. V lost 8 bases to trimming and J lost 1 base, with 11 bases between them. The germline CDR1 and CDR2 sequences are MNHEY and SVGAGI. The DNA for the CDR3 is TGTGCCAGCCTCCGGGGCAGTAACTATGGCTACACCTTC. Translation: CASLRGSNYGYTF.

This chain links TRBV7-9 with TRBJ2-3, with D unresolved. V was cut by 2 bases and J by 2 bases, with 11 bases left in between. This CDR3 contains 15 residues. CDR1 is SEHNR, CDR2 FQNEAQ, per germline (reference sequence). The CDR3 loop reads CASSLTAASTDTQYF. CDR3 nucleotides: TGTGCCAGCAGCTTAACGGCGGCTTCCACAGATACGCAGTATTTT.

This sequence joins TRBV6-5 and TRBJ2-1, with D tentatively TRBD1 or TRBD2 (5 bases each). The germline V gene encodes CDR1 MNHEY and CDR2 SVGAGI. V lost 2 bases and J lost 4, with 12 bases in between. The CDR3 sequence is 15 residues long. DNA of the CDR3: TGTGCCAGCAGTTACCGGGGCCTCACATACAATGAGCAGTTCTTC. Translation gives CASSYRGLTYNEQFF.

The chain couples TRBV27 to TRBJ1-6; 9 bases are shared with TRBD1. Trimming at V came to 7 bases and at J to 8 bases, leaving 6 bases not matched to a gene. Germline CDR1 MNHEY, CDR2 SMNVEV (reference sequence). This CDR3 spans 14 amino acids. The CDR3 here is CASTITGGDSPLHF. In nucleotides, the CDR3 is TGTGCCAGCACCATAACAGGGGGCGATTCACCCCTCCACTTT.

V gene TRBV18 combines with J gene TRBJ1-2; D perhaps matches TRBD1 (5 bases). With 2 bases removed from V and 0 bases from J, the gap between germline ends came to 16 bases. Germline V lookup: CDR1 KGHSH, CDR2 LQKENI. CDR3 length equals 17 residues. DNA of the CDR3: TGTGCCAGCTCACCAAATACCGGGGCCCCAGCTAACTATGGCTACACCTTC. Residues: CASSPNTGAPANYGYTF.

The count of this clone is one. The rearrangement joins TRBV4-1 to TRBJ1-2; TRBD1 matches 9 bases. The germline V gene encodes CDR1 MGHRA and CDR2 YSYEKL. The CDR3 length is 15 residues. The V and J ends lost 0 bases and 4 bases, in that order; junction bases with no gene match: 3. For the CDR3, the DNA is TGCGCCAGCAGCCAAGATAAGGACAGGGGCTATGGCTACACCTTC. It yields the protein CASSQDKDRGYGYTF.